A single sample gave rise to the 4 T cell receptor beta chains below, sequenced in a study of shared clonotypes between healthy human individuals. The data were produced by immunoSEQ multiplex PCR, yet TCRdb's version contains in-frame clones alone and is incomplete. Of approximately 1.1 million clones in the sample, 75% to 85% were seen once. Sequenced sample: memory CD4+ T cells from PBMCs. Subset in this sample: CD45RA-negative fraction. The receptors derive from a man between 18 and 35 years old in good health. Some clones in this sample may be carry-over from other donors' samples.

The chain carries TRBV15 and TRBJ1-5; no firm D call. The germline CDR1 and CDR2 sequences are LNHNV and YYDKDF (reference sequence). CDR3 size: 14 residues. Deletions cut 2 bases from V and 3 bases from J, with 8 bases between. The CDR3 DNA follows: TGTGCCACCAGCAGACAGGTTTTCAATCAGCCCCAGCATTTT. Protein product: CATSRQVFNQPQHF.

This chain connects TRBV7-2 to TRBJ2-2; the D gene could be TRBD1 or TRBD2 (5 bases each). CDR3 size: 13 residues. Germline V gene sequence: CDR1 SGHTA, CDR2 FQGNSA. Trimming removed 2 bases at V and 8 bases at J, with 9 bases between. This CDR3 is CASSLLGAGELFF. The CDR3 bases are TGTGCCAGCAGCTTACTCGGGGCTGGGGAGCTGTTTTTT.

Comment on this clone: With a much larger clone just one base away, this may be a read error. The same CDR3 is also encoded by other DNA sequences in this sample. The rearrangement uses TRBV11-2 and TRBJ1-3; no reliable D call. V was clipped by 4 bases and J by 4 bases, with 2 bases between them. This CDR3 is 11 amino acids long. Germline lookup yields CDR1 SGHAT and CDR2 FQNNGV. The CDR3 region is CASSSGNTIYF. CDR3 nucleotide sequence: TGTGCCAGCAGCTCCGGAAACACCATATATTTT.

The chain recombines TRBV27 with TRBJ2-1, with 11 bases aligning to TRBD2. Germline V lookup: CDR1 MNHEY, CDR2 SMNVEV (reference sequence). The CDR3 covers 15 residues. J lost 6 bases, V lost 8 bases, and 9 bases had no gene match. Here the CDR3 DNA reads TGTGCCAGCCTCGCCGGGACTAGCGGAATCAATGAGCAGTTCTTC. Its protein is CASLAGTSGINEQFF.